This T cell receptor (beta chain) was identified during a study of T cell responses to AZD1222 COVID-19 vaccine. In its sample, this clone was seen a few times. Its ends do not fully match the called genes, so a read error is possible. Using immunoSEQ multiplex PCR, the repertoire was profiled, and TCRdb retains in-frame clones only, with some absent. The sample shows 120,000 to 150,000 clones, roughly 90% of them seen only once. The CDR3 loop spans 14 amino acids. The germline V gene encodes CDR1 MNHNS and CDR2 SASEGT. Pooled in the analysis were second doses at about 4 or about 12 weeks. The sample consisted of peripheral blood, taken 28 days after the second AZD1222 dose. The receptor comes from an adult who received the AZD1222 COVID-19 vaccine. The rearrangement uses TRBV6-1 and TRBJ2-7; D ambiguous. The CDR3 nucleotides read TGTGCCAGCAGCGAAGGGTGGGGTTCCTACGAGCAGTACTTC. Its protein product is CASSEGWGSYEQYF.